The 29 T cell receptor beta chains reported below all come from one sample, sequenced in a study of shared clonotypes between healthy human individuals. Profiled with immunoSEQ multiplex PCR; TCRdb holds only in-frame clones, not every one. The profile shows just over 2,000,000 clones, roughly 95% of them singletons. The sample taken for sequencing was naive CD4+ T cells sorted from blood. Subset given: CD45RA+ positively selected. The receptors here all came from a man younger than 30 in good health.

This clone was found once. J is TRBJ1-5 and V is TRBV6-1, with TRBD1 identical over 11 bases. Germline V gene lookup returns CDR1 MNHNS and CDR2 SASEGT. Trimming at V came to 4 bases and at J to 5 bases, leaving 4 bases not matched to a gene. This CDR3 region has 15 residues. The CDR3 sequence: CASSAGQGAYQPQHF. The CDR3 DNA reads as TGTGCCAGCAGTGCTGGACAGGGGGCGTATCAGCCCCAGCATTTT.

This rearrangement joins TRBV27 to TRBJ2-7, with D hard to call. Near its end, the DNA agrees better with TRBJ2-4, so the J call may be wrong. Germline CDR1 and CDR2: MNHEY and SMNVEV (reference sequence). CDR3 length: 11 amino acids. CDR3 sequence (DNA): TGTGCCAGCAGTTCCTACAGCATTCAGTACTTC. This encodes CASSSYSIQYF.

On this clone: The same CDR3 can be traced to other DNA sequences in this sample. The rearrangement joins TRBV7-2 to TRBJ2-5; 9 nucleotides match TRBD1. This CDR3 has 14 amino acids. Per the germline V gene, CDR1 is SGHTA and CDR2 is FQGNSA. V lost 5 bases to trimming and J lost 6 bases; unmatched junction nucleotides: 7. CDR3 amino acids: CASSPGQGGKTQYF. The DNA for the CDR3 is TGTGCCAGCAGCCCGGGACAGGGTGGGAAGACCCAGTACTTC. The full variable domain, with the rest looked up from reference TRBV7-2 and TRBJ2-5, is GAGVSQSPSNKVTEKGKDVELRCDPISGHTALYWYRQSLGQGLEFLIYFQGNSAPDKSGLPSDRFSAERTGGSVSTLTIQRTQQEDSAVYLCASSPGQGGKTQYFGPGTRLLVL.

Notes on this clone: This sample also contains other DNA sequences that code for the same CDR3. The chain links TRBV7-2 to TRBJ1-3; no clear D. Germline V gene data show CDR1 as SGHTA and CDR2 as FQGNSA. This CDR3 is built from 14 residues. V was clipped by 1 base and J by 0 bases, with 4 bases between them. As DNA, the CDR3 is TGTGCCAGCAGCTTAGAATCCTCTGGAAACACCATATATTTT. Encoded protein: CASSLESSGNTIYF.

The rearrangement uses TRBV29-1 and TRBJ2-7; TRBD1 is a possible D gene (6 bases). The CDR3 has 13 amino acids. The V end was cut by 0 bases, the J end by 12 bases, with 18 bases between. Germline V CDR1 and CDR2: SQVTM, ANQGSEA. The CDR3 DNA reads TGCAGCGTTGAAGATCAGGACAGAAACGCGGCGTACTTC. Residues: CSVEDQDRNAAYF.

This chain links TRBV10-3 with TRBJ2-7, with TRBD2 matching 9 bases. The germline gives CDR1 ENHRY, CDR2 SYGVKD. V lost 3 bases, J lost 6 bases, and 3 bases stayed unmatched. This CDR3 comprises 13 residues. CDR3 amino acids: CAISDAGGPEQYF. Here the CDR3 DNA reads TGTGCCATCAGTGATGCGGGAGGGCCCGAGCAGTACTTC.

V usage is TRBV10-1 and J usage is TRBJ1-1; a weak D match, TRBD1 (5 bases). Between the trimmed V and J ends, which lost 0 bases and 4 bases, there was a span of 9 bases. The CDR3 consists of 14 residues. Germline V gene lookup returns CDR1 WNHNN and CDR2 SYGVQD (reference sequence). Written as DNA, the CDR3 is TGCGCCAGCAGTGAGTCGGGGGGAAGCACTGAAGCTTTCTTT. Protein sequence: CASSESGGSTEAFF.

This clone was observed a few times. At the DNA level, this CDR3 is encoded by other sequences in the same sample as well. The genes are TRBV9 and TRBJ1-5, with D tentatively TRBD1 (6 bases). The V end was cut by 0 bases, the J end by 4 bases, with 11 bases between. CDR1 and CDR2 (germline): SGDLS, YYNGEE. The CDR3 runs to 15 residues. CDR3 DNA sequence: TGTGCCAGCAGCGTAGAGGGGGGAGGGAATCAGCCCCAGCATTTT. Translated: CASSVEGGGNQPQHF. Full variable domain (missing parts from reference TRBV9 and TRBJ1-5): DSGVTQTPKHLITATGQRVTLRCSPRSGDLSVYWYQQSLDQGLQFLIQYYNGEERAKGNILERFSAQQFPDLHSELNLSSLELGDSALYFCASSVEGGGNQPQHFGDGTRLSIL.

Comment on this clone: The sample carries other DNA sequences with the same CDR3. V gene TRBV5-1 combines with J gene TRBJ2-2; D is unclear. V lost 0 bases, J lost 1 base, and 7 bases lay in between. The CDR3 extends over 15 amino acids. The V gene's germline CDR1 is SGHRS and CDR2 YFSETQ. CDR3 sequence reads: CASSLGTVNTGELFF. DNA for the CDR3: TGCGCCAGCAGCTTGGGGACCGTGAACACCGGGGAGCTGTTTTTT.

The chain combines TRBV10-1 with TRBJ2-2, with D possibly matching TRBD2 (5 bases). The CDR3 loop spans 13 amino acids. V lost 7 bases, J lost 4 bases, and 10 bases lay in between. CDR1 is WNHNN and CDR2 is SYGVQD in the germline V gene (reference sequence). CDR3 amino acids: CASIRLSTGELFF. In DNA form, the CDR3 reads TGCGCCAGCATCCGACTATCCACCGGGGAGCTGTTTTTT.

V usage is TRBV6-5 and J usage is TRBJ1-2, with 9 bases identical to TRBD1. After removal of 6 bases from V and 2 bases from J, the junction contained 4 bases not matched to a gene. CDR1 and CDR2 (germline): MNHEY, SVGAGI. The CDR3 runs to 14 residues. CDR3 in amino acids: CASRLQGANYGYTF. The CDR3 coding sequence is TGTGCCAGCAGACTACAGGGGGCCAACTATGGCTACACCTTC.

The CDR3 coding sequence is TGTGCCTGGTCGGGGGGGAGCGATTCTAACTATGGCTACACCTTC. This encodes CAWSGGSDSNYGYTF. The chain uses TRBV30 and TRBJ1-2; tentatively, D is TRBD1 (5 bases). The CDR3 runs 15 residues. Trimming took off 5 bases at V and 0 bases at J, with 16 bases between the two ends. Germline V gene data show CDR1 as GTSNPN and CDR2 as SVGIG (reference sequence).

V usage is TRBV6-5 and J usage is TRBJ2-7; D is unresolved. V lost 4 bases and J 2 bases, leaving 15 bases between the germline ends. The CDR3 contains 15 residues. Germline loops: CDR1 MNHEY, CDR2 SVGAGI. The CDR3 protein is CASSSLNKGTYEQYF. For the CDR3, the DNA is TGTGCCAGCAGTTCGCTTAACAAGGGAACCTACGAGCAGTACTTC.

The V gene is TRBV5-4, the J gene TRBJ2-3, with D perhaps matching TRBD2 (5 bases). Germline V gene data show CDR1 as SGHNT and CDR2 as YYREEE (reference sequence). Trimming left V 3 bases short and J 6 bases short, with 17 bases between. The CDR3 spans 15 residues. The CDR3 region has the DNA TGTGCCAGCAGCTACGGCTCTGGAGGTTCGGATACGCAGTATTTT. Protein sequence: CASSYGSGGSDTQYF.

On this clone: Within the sample, other DNA sequences also encode this same CDR3. This sequence joins TRBV6-5 and TRBJ2-7, with TRBD2 matching 8 bases. The CDR3 is 14 amino acids. The ends lost 5 bases at V and 3 bases at J; junction bases unmatched: 6. CDR1 MNHEY and CDR2 SVGAGI come from the germline V gene. The CDR3 is CASSRLAGSYEQYF. The DNA for the CDR3 is TGTGCCAGCAGTCGATTAGCGGGAAGCTACGAGCAGTACTTC.

The gene calls are TRBV7-2 and TRBJ2-7; 7 nucleotides match TRBD2. Germline CDR1 is SGHTA and CDR2 is FQGNSA. V lost 6 bases and J lost 5; bases outside the gene matches: 10. The CDR3 has 14 residues. CDR3 sequence (DNA): TGTGCCAGCAGTTTAATGACTAGCCTTCACGAGCAGTACTTC. As protein: CASSLMTSLHEQYF. The full variable domain, with the rest looked up from reference TRBV7-2 and TRBJ2-7, is GAGVSQSPSNKVTEKGKDVELRCDPISGHTALYWYRQSLGQGLEFLIYFQGNSAPDKSGLPSDRFSAERTGGSVSTLTIQRTQQEDSAVYLCASSLMTSLHEQYFGPGTRLTVT.

The table lists this clone with a count of one. The V gene is TRBV30, the J gene TRBJ2-2, with D possibly being TRBD1 or TRBD2 (6 bases each). The germline V gene has CDR1 GTSNPN and CDR2 SVGIG (reference sequence). The V gene lost 2 bases and the J gene lost 6 bases, with 19 bases spanning the gap. The CDR3 spans 16 residues. The chain's CDR3 is CAWSLLGGFESGELFF. DNA of the CDR3: TGTGCCTGGAGTCTATTGGGGGGCTTTGAGTCCGGGGAGCTGTTTTTT.

This sequence joins TRBV5-4 and TRBJ2-3; the match to TRBD1 covers 8 bases. V dropped 3 bases and J dropped 6; count of bases not matched to a gene: 6. The germline CDR1 and CDR2 sequences are SGHNT and YYREEE (reference sequence). The CDR3 sequence is 14 residues long. The CDR3 is CASSSDRATDTQYF. The CDR3 DNA sequence: TGTGCCAGCAGCTCGGACAGGGCTACGGATACGCAGTATTTT.

CDR3 in DNA: TGTGCCTCACGGCAGGGAGGGGGGAGCGGGGAGCTGTTTTTT. Its protein product is CASRQGGGSGELFF. This chain connects TRBV25-1 to TRBJ2-2; perhaps TRBD2 as D (7 bases). Germline values: CDR1 MGHDK, CDR2 SYGVNS. Trimming removed 11 bases from V and 7 bases from J, with 20 bases in between. The CDR3 runs 14 residues.

This clone was seen many times. This chain connects TRBV2 to TRBJ1-2; D possibly corresponds to TRBD1 (5 bases). V lost 3 bases and J lost 3, with 11 bases in between. The CDR3 length is 14 residues. Germline V gives CDR1 SNHLY, CDR2 FYNNEI. CDR3 bases: TGTGCCAGCAGTGAGCTGGGGCGGGACTATGGCTACACCTTC. Translation gives CASSELGRDYGYTF.

This clone was counted a single time. V is TRBV4-1 and J is TRBJ2-1; perhaps TRBD1 as D (6 bases). The CDR3 loop spans 15 amino acids. Per germline, CDR1 MGHRA and CDR2 YSYEKL. The V gene lost 3 bases and the J gene lost 5 bases, with 14 bases spanning the gap. CDR3 bases: TGCGCCAGCAGCCATGCATACAGGGTCGACAATGAGCAGTTCTTC. Protein: CASSHAYRVDNEQFF.

The rearrangement uses TRBV30 and TRBJ2-3; D not resolved. Trimming cost V 4 bases and J 6 bases, with 8 bases left between them. The CDR3 is 11 residues long. Germline CDR1 reads GTSNPN; CDR2 reads SVGIG (reference sequence). The CDR3, as DNA: TGTGCCTGGAACACTGGGGATACGCAGTATTTT. It codes for CAWNTGDTQYF.

The V gene is TRBV19, the J gene TRBJ1-2; a possible D gene is TRBD1 (5 bases). CDR3 length: 14 amino acids. V was clipped by 3 bases and J by 8 bases, with 16 bases between them. The germline CDR1 and CDR2 sequences are LNHDA and SQIVND (reference sequence). The CDR3 nucleotides read TGTGCCAGTAGTATTGCGCAGGGCCAAGGGGGCTACACCTTC. The encoded protein is CASSIAQGQGGYTF.

The rearrangement links TRBV6-1 to TRBJ2-3; D is unclear. There are 12 residues in the CDR3. Germline values: CDR1 MNHNS, CDR2 SASEGT. The V end was cut by 0 bases, the J end by 12 bases, with 10 bases between. The CDR3 loop is CASSEAGPNQYF. CDR3 coding DNA: TGTGCCAGCAGTGAAGCAGGGCCGAACCAGTATTTT.

The chain has TRBV9 and TRBJ2-3, with 7 bases aligning to TRBD1. V lost 0 bases to trimming and J lost 2 bases; unmatched junction nucleotides: 6. The CDR3 consists of 16 residues. Germline V gives CDR1 SGDLS, CDR2 YYNGEE. For the CDR3, the DNA is TGTGCCAGCAGCGTAGGAACAGGGGACCCCACAGATACGCAGTATTTT. Protein: CASSVGTGDPTDTQYF.

This rearrangement joins TRBV19 to TRBJ2-7, with 14 bases fitting TRBD2. Trimming at V came to 6 bases and at J to 2 bases, leaving 9 bases not matched to a gene. The CDR3 spans 17 residues. Germline V gene data show CDR1 as LNHDA and CDR2 as SQIVND (reference sequence). CDR3 sequence reads: CASSLGLAGVGPYEQYF. CDR3 nucleotides: TGTGCCAGTAGCCTGGGACTAGCGGGAGTGGGGCCCTACGAGCAGTACTTC.

The chain recombines TRBV7-3 with TRBJ1-6; D is unclear. The V gene's germline CDR1 is SGHTA and CDR2 FQGTGA. The CDR3 contains 15 residues. Trimming removed 2 bases at V and 0 bases at J, with 5 bases between. CDR3 protein: CASSLWGSYNSPLHF. The CDR3 DNA is TGTGCCAGCAGCTTATGGGGCTCCTATAATTCACCCCTCCACTTT.

The gene calls are TRBV2 and TRBJ2-7; 9 bases align to TRBD1. After removal of 5 bases from V and 6 bases from J, the junction contained 11 bases not matched to a gene. Looked up from germline, CDR1 is SNHLY and CDR2 is FYNNEI. This CDR3 region has 15 residues. The CDR3 loop reads CASSRDREMGGEQYF. In nucleotides, the CDR3 is TGTGCCAGCAGTAGGGACAGGGAGATGGGGGGCGAGCAGTACTTC.

The chain couples TRBV2 to TRBJ2-1, with D tentatively TRBD1 (6 bases). Deletions cut 7 bases from V and 8 bases from J, with 18 bases between. CDR1 SNHLY and CDR2 FYNNEI come from the germline V gene. The CDR3 extends over 14 amino acids. The CDR3: CASKELLQGHEQFF. For the CDR3, the DNA is TGTGCCAGCAAGGAACTATTACAGGGACATGAGCAGTTCTTC.